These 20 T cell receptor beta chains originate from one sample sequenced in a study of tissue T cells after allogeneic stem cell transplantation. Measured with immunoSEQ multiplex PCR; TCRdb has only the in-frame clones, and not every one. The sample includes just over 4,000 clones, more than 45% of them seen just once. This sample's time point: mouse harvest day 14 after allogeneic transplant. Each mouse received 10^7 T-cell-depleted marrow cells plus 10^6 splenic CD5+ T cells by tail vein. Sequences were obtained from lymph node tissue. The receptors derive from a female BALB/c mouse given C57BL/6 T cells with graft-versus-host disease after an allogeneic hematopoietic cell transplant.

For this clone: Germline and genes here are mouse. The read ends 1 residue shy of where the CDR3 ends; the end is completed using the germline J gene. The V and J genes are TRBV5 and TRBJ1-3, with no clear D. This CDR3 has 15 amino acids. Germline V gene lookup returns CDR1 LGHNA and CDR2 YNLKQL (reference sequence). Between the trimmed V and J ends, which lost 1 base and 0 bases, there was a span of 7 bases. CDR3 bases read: TGTGCCAGCAGCCAAGCCGGGCATTCTGGAAATACGCTCTAT. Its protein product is CASSQAGHSGNTLY. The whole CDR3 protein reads CASSQAGHSGNTLYF.

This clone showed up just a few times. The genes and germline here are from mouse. CDR3 protein: CASSPGTGGYAEQFF. The sequenced CDR3 bases are TGTGCCAGCTCCCCCGGGACTGGGGGATATGCTGAGCAGTTC. The chain carries TRBV12-2 and TRBJ2-1; 11 bases fit TRBD2. The read finishes 1 residue shy of the CDR3 end, and the germline J gene is used to complete it. CDR3 length: 15 residues. V trimming: 4 bases; J trimming: 4 bases; junction bases outside the gene matches: 5. Germline V lookup: CDR1 SGHLS, CDR2 HYDKME.

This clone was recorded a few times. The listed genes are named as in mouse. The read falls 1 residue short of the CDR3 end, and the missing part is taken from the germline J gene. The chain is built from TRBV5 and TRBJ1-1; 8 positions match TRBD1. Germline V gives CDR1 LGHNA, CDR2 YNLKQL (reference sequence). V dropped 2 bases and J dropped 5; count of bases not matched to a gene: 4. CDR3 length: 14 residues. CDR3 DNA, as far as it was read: TGTGCCAGCAGCCAACAGGGGGCGCGGACAGAAGTCTTC. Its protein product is CASSQQGARTEVF. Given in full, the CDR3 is CASSQQGARTEVFF.

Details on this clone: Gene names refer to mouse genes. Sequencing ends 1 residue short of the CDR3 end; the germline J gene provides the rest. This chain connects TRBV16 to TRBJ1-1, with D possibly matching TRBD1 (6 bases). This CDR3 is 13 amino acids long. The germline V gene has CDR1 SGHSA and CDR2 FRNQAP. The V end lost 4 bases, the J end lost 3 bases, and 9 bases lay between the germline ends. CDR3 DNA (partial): TGTGCAAGCAGCTCGAGGGGGGACACAGAAGTCTTC. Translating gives CASSSRGDTEVF. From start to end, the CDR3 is CASSSRGDTEVFF.

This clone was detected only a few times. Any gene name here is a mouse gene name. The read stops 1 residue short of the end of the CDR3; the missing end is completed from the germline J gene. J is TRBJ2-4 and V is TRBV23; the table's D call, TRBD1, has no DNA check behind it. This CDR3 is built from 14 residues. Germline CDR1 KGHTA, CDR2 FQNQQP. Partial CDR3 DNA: TGCTCCAGCAGCCCTCAGGGGAGTCAAAACACCTTGTAC. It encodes CSSSPQGSQNTLY. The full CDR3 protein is CSSSPQGSQNTLYF.

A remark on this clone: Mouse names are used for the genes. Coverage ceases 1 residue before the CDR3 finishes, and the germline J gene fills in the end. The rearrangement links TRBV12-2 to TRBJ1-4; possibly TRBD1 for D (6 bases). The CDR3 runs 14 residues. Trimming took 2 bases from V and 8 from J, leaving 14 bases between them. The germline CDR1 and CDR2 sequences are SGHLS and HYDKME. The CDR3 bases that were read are TGTGCCAGCTCTCCCGAGGGGGGGAGAGAAAGATTATTT. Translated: CASSPEGGRERLF. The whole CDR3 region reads CASSPEGGRERLFF.

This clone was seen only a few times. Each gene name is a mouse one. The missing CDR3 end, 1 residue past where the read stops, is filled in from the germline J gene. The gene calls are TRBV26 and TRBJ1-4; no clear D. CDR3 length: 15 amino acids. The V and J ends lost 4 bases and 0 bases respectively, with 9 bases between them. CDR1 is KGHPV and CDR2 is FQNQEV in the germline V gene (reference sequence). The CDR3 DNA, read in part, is TGTGCCAGCAGTCCCCGGCAGATTTCCAACGAAAGATTATTT. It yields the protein CASSPRQISNERLF. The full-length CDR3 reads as CASSPRQISNERLFF.

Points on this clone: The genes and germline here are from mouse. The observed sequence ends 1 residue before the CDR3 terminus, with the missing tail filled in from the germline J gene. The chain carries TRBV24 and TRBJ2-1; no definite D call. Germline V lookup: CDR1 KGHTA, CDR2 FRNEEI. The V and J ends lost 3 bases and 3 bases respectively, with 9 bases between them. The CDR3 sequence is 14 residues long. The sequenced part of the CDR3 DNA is TGTGCCAGCAGTCTAGAGAATTCCTATGCTGAGCAGTTC. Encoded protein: CASSLENSYAEQF. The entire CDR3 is CASSLENSYAEQFF.

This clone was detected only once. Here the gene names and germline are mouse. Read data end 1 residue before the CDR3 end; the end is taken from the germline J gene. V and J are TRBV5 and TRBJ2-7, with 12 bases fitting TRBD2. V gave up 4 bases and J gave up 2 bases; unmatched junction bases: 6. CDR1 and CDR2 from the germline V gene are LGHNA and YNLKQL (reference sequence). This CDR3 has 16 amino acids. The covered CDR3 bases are TGTGCCAGCAGCCGCGGACTGGGGGGGGCGCCCTATGAACAGTAC. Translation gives CASSRGLGGAPYEQY. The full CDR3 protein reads CASSRGLGGAPYEQYF.

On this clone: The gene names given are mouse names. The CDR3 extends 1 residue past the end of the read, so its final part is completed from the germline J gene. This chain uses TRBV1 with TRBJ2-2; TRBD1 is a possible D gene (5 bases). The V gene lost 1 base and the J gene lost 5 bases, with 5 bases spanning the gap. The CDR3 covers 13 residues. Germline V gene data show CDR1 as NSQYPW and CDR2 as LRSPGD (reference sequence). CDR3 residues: CTCSAAGTGQLYF. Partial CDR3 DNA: TGCACCTGCAGTGCAGCAGGGACCGGGCAGCTCTAC.

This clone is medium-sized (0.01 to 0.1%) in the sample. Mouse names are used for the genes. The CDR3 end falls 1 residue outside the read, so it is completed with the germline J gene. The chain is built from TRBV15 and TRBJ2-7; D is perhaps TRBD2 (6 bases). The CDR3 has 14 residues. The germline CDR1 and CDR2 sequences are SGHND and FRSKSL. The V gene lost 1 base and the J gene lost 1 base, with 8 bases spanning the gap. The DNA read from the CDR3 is TGTGCCAGCAGTTTAGGTGGGGGTTCCTATGAACAGTAC. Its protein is CASSLGGGSYEQY. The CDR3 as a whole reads CASSLGGGSYEQYF.

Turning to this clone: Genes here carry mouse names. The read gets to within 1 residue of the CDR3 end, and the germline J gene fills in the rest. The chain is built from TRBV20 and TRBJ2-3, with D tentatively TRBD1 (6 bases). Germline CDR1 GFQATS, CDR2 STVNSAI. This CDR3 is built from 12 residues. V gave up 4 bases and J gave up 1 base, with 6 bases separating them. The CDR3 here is CGATGGAETLYF. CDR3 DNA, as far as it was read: TGTGGTGCTACAGGGGGTGCAGAAACGCTGTAT.

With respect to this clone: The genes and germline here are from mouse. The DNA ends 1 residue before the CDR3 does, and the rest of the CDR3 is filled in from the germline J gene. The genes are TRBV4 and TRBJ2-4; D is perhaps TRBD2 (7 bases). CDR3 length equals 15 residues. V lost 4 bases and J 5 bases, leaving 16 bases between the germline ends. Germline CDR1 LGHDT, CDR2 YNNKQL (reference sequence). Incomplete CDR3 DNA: TGTGCCAGCAGCTGGGGGGCCTCCAGTGGAAACACCTTGTAC. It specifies CASSWGASSGNTLY. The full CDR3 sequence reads CASSWGASSGNTLYF.

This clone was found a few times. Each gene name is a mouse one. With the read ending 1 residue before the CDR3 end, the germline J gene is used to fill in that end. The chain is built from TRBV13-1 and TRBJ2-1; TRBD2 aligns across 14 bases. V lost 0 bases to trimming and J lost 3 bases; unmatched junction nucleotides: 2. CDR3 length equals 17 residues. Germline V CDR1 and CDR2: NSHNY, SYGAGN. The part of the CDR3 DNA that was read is TGTGCCAGCAGTGATGGGGGACTGGGGGGGCGCTATGCTGAGCAGTTC. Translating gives CASSDGGLGGRYAEQF. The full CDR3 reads CASSDGGLGGRYAEQFF.

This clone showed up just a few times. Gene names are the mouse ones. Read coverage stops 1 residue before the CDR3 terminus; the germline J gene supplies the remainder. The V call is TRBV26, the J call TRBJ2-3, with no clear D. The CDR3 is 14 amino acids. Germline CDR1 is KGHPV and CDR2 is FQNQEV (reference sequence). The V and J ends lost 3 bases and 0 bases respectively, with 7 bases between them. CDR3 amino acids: CASSLGVSAETLYF. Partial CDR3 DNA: TGTGCCAGCAGTCTAGGAGTTAGTGCAGAAACGCTGTAT.

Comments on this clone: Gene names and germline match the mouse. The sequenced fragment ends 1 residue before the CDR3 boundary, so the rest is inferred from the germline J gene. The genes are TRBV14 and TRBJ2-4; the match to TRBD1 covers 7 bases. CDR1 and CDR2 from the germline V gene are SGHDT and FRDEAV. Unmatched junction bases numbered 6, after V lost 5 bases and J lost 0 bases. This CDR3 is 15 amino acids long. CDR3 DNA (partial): TGTGCCAGCAGACCAGACAGGGTTAGTCAAAACACCTTGTAC. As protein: CASRPDRVSQNTLY. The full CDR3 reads CASRPDRVSQNTLYF.

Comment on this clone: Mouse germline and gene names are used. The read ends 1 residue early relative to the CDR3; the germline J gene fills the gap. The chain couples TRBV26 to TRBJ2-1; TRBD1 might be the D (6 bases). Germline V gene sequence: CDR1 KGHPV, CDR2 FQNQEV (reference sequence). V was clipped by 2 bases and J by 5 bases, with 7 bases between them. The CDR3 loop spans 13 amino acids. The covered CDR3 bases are TGTGCCAGCAGTCTGCGGACAGATGCTGAGCAGTTC. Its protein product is CASSLRTDAEQF. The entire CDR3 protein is CASSLRTDAEQFF.

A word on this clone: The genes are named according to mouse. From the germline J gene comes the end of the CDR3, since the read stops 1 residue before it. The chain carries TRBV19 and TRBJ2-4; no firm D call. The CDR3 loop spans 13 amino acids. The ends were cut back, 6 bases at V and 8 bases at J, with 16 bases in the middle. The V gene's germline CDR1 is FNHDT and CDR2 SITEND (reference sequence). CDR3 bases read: TGTGCCAGCACCCCCGGCACTTTAACCACCTTGTAC. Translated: CASTPGTLTTLY. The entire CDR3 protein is CASTPGTLTTLYF.

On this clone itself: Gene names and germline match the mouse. The covered CDR3 bases are TGTGCTAGCAGCCCCGGGACTGGGGGGGTCTATGAACAGTAC. Translation: CASSPGTGGVYEQY. The whole CDR3 protein reads CASSPGTGGVYEQYF. This sequence joins TRBV17 and TRBJ2-7, with 13 bases fitting TRBD2. The read comes to an end 1 residue before the CDR3 does, leaving the germline J gene to fill in the end. The CDR3 sequence is 15 residues long. V lost 6 bases, J lost 3 bases, and 5 bases stayed unmatched. Germline V lookup: CDR1 MNHDT, CDR2 YYDKIL. The full variable domain, rest sourced from reference TRBV17 and TRBJ2-7, is DTTVKQNPRYKLARVGKPVNLICSQTMNHDTMYWYQKKPNQAPKLLLFYYDKILNREADTFEKFQSSRPNNSFCSLYIGSAGLEYSAMYLCASSPGTGGVYEQYFGPGTRLTVL.

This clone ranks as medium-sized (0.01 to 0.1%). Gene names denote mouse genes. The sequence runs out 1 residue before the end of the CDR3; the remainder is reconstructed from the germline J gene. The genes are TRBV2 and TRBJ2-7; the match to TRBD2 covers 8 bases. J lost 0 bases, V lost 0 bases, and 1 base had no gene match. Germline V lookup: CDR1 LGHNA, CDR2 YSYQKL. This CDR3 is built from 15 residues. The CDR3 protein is CASSQDLGGSYEQYF. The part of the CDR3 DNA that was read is TGTGCCAGCAGCCAAGATCTGGGGGGCTCCTATGAACAGTAC.